These 22 T cell receptor beta chains share one sample of origin, sequenced in a study of tumor and adjacent non-tumor tissue in lung cancer. No cell sorting was done before RNA was extracted from the tissue. This non-tumor lung sample came from over 3 cm beyond the tumor edge. The library came from three nested PCR rounds adapted from ARM-PCR protocols. TCRdb fed the multiplex PCR reads into MiXCR, producing one record per CDR3 protein. The sample records 100,000 or so distinct CDR3 sequences, 80% being singletons. What was sequenced was distant non-tumor lung tissue. Every receptor here comes from a man in his 60s with small cell lung cancer.

As to this clonotype: This may come from a read error, since a much larger clone is one base off. The rearrangement uses TRBV6-4 and TRBJ2-1; D possibly uses TRBD1 or TRBD2 (5 bases each). CDR3 length: 13 amino acids. Per the germline V gene, CDR1 is MRHNA and CDR2 is SNTAGT. The CDR3 sequence is CAGSDSERDEQFF. For the CDR3, the DNA is TGTGCCGGCAGTGACTCTGAGAGGGACGAGCAGTTCTTC.

Turning to this clonotype: This CDR3 fails to terminate in the conserved phenylalanine or tryptophan, so it likely reflects a read error. V and J are TRBV11-2 and TRBJ2-1; D unresolved. The CDR3 runs 15 residues. Germline CDR1 is SGHAT and CDR2 is FQNNGV. DNA for the CDR3: TGTGCCAACAGCTTAGAGCCCGCCTCATACAATGAGCAGTTCATC. The encoded protein is CANSLEPASYNEQFI.

V is TRBV11-2 and J is TRBJ1-5; D is perhaps TRBD1 (5 bases). Between the trimmed V and J ends, which lost 4 bases and 0 bases, there was a span of 10 bases. Per germline, CDR1 SGHAT and CDR2 FQNNGV. The CDR3 contains 15 residues. CDR3 DNA: TGTGCCAGCAGCTGGGGCGGTTATAGCAATCAGCCCCAGCATTTT. Protein: CASSWGGYSNQPQHF.

Concerning this clonotype itself: The junction does not match germline at one end; this may be a read error. The rearrangement uses TRBV10-3 and TRBJ1-5; D unresolved. The CDR3 consists of 14 residues. Germline CDR1 is ENHRY and CDR2 is SYGVKD. The CDR3 protein is CASSVSEGHQPQHF. DNA for the CDR3: TGTGCCAGCAGTGTGTCAGAGGGCCATCAGCCCCAGCATTTT.

Points on this clonotype: An end of the junction does not agree with germline; a read error may underlie this. This rearrangement joins TRBV12-3 or TRBV12-4 to TRBJ1-5, with 9 bases that match TRBD1. CDR3 length: 16 residues. The CDR3 bases are TGTGCCGGCAGTTTAGAGTCCGGGACAGGGAATCAGCCCCAGCAGTTT. Its translation is CAGSLESGTGNQPQQF.

Comments on this clonotype: A much larger clone sits a single nucleotide away, making a read error possible. The gene calls are TRBV28 and TRBJ2-5, with D unclear. This CDR3 has 15 amino acids. V was shortened by 2 bases and J by 3 bases, with 13 bases between the two germline ends. CDR1 is MDHEN, CDR2 SYDVKM, per germline. Here the CDR3 DNA reads TGTGCCAGCAGTTTAGGTGGTCGACCAGAAGAGACCCAGTACTTC. The encoded protein is CASSLGGRPEETQYF.

Regarding this clonotype: At one boundary the junction diverges from the germline segment, which might be a read error. The rearrangement joins TRBV6-1 to TRBJ2-5; 9 nucleotides align to TRBD1. The CDR3 is 16 amino acids. Germline loops: CDR1 MNHNS, CDR2 SASEGT. CDR3 DNA sequence: TGTGCCAGCAGTGAAACATCCGGGACAGGGCAAGAGACCCAGCACTTC. It yields the protein CASSETSGTGQETQHF.

The chain's CDR3 is CARSRLGRDPFEQYF. Here the CDR3 DNA reads TGTGCCAGGAGCCGTCTCGGGCGGGACCCCTTCGAGCAGTACTTC. This chain uses TRBV12-3 or TRBV12-4 with TRBJ2-7; D is perhaps TRBD2 (6 bases). V lost 9 bases to trimming and J lost 6 bases, with 24 bases between them. CDR3 size: 15 residues.

Comment on this clonotype: The conserved closing phenylalanine or tryptophan is absent in this CDR3, likely reflecting a read error. The V gene is TRBV6-6, the J gene TRBJ1-5, with unresolved D. The V gene lost 4 bases and the J gene lost 7 bases, with 11 bases spanning the gap. The CDR3 length is 13 residues. Germline V gene data show CDR1 as MNHNY and CDR2 as SVGAGI (reference sequence). CDR3 DNA sequence: TGTGCCAGCAGTTTTGAGTCCCAACAGCCCCAGCATTCT. The encoded protein is CASSFESQQPQHS.

Points on this clonotype: No conserved phenylalanine or tryptophan ends this CDR3, so it is likely a read error. This chain joins TRBV6-1 and TRBJ2-1; 9 nucleotides align to TRBD2. Germline V CDR1 and CDR2: MNHNS, SASEGT. The CDR3 loop spans 14 amino acids. The CDR3 DNA reads as TGTGCGAGCATCTTTAGCGGGAGTAGTAATGAGCAGTTCCTC. It codes for CASIFSGSSNEQFL.

Worth noting for this clonotype: One end of the junction fails to match germline, which may point to a read error. The chain couples TRBV4-1 to TRBJ2-1, with D possibly being TRBD1 (6 bases). CDR1 and CDR2 from the germline V gene are MGHRA and YSYEKL. The CDR3 totals 18 residues. The CDR3 sequence: CASSQDETGHNSYNEQLF. Here the CDR3 DNA reads TGCGCCAGCAGCCAGGATGAAACGGGACACAACTCCTACAATGAGCAGCTATTC.

The rearrangement links TRBV4-2 to TRBJ2-1; D remains ambiguous. The V end lost 0 bases, the J end lost 9 bases, and 9 bases lay between the germline ends. The CDR3 is made up of 13 amino acids. Germline CDR1 reads LGHNA; CDR2 reads YNFKEQ. CDR3 sequence reads: CASSQDFLGEQFF. DNA for the CDR3: TGTGCCAGCAGCCAAGATTTCCTGGGTGAGCAGTTCTTC.

This clonotype was counted at least ten times. The J gene is TRBJ1-1, the V gene TRBV28, with no clear D. This CDR3 contains 12 residues. Germline V CDR1 and CDR2: MDHEN, SYDVKM. Trimming took off 5 bases at V and 6 bases at J, with 10 bases between the two ends. The CDR3 DNA reads TGTGCCAGCAGTGTGCCTATGTCTGAAGCTTTCTTT. Protein product: CASSVPMSEAFF.

A single count supports this clonotype. The conserved closing phenylalanine or tryptophan is absent in this CDR3, likely reflecting a read error. The J gene is TRBJ1-1, the V gene TRBV5-6, with TRBD1 identical over 7 bases. The CDR3 covers 16 residues. In germline, CDR1 is SGHDT, CDR2 YYEEEE. Losses at the gene ends were 0 bases for V and 5 bases for J; bases not matched to a gene: 10. CDR3 residues: CASSLAPGTAKTEAFI. In DNA form, the CDR3 reads TGTGCCAGCAGCTTGGCCCCCGGGACAGCGAAAACTGAAGCTTTCATT.

This chain connects TRBV5-5 to TRBJ1-1, with TRBD1 matching over 9 bases. V lost 7 bases to trimming and J lost 11 bases; unmatched junction nucleotides: 6. This CDR3 has 11 amino acids. Germline V CDR1 and CDR2: SGHKS, YYEKEE (reference sequence). The CDR3 sequence is CASSTGGIAFF. The CDR3 DNA follows: TGTGCCAGCTCTACAGGGGGCATCGCTTTCTTT. Supplemented by reference TRBV5-5 and TRBJ1-1, the full variable domain reads DAGVTQSPTHLIKTRGQQVTLRCSPISGHKSVSWYQQVLGQGPQFIFQYYEKEERGRGNFPDRFSARQFPNYSSELNVNALLLGDSALYLCASSTGGIAFFGQGTRLTVV.

This clonotype was seen a few times. This chain joins TRBV5-1 and TRBJ2-3; 7 nucleotides match TRBD1. J was trimmed by 3 bases and V by 1 base; bases with no gene match: 5. The CDR3 has 15 residues. The germline V gene encodes CDR1 SGHRS and CDR2 YFSETQ. The CDR3 protein is CASSLMGQITDTQYF. CDR3 sequence (DNA): TGCGCCAGCAGCTTGATGGGACAGATTACAGATACGCAGTATTTT.

Points on this clonotype: At one boundary the junction diverges from the germline segment, which might be a read error. The V and J genes are TRBV5-5 and TRBJ2-1; weak D call: TRBD2 (6 bases). Germline V gene data show CDR1 as SGHKS and CDR2 as YYEKEE (reference sequence). The CDR3 consists of 16 residues. CDR3 loop: CASSGLGRISYNEQFF. The CDR3, as DNA: TGTGCCAGCAGCGGTCTCGGGAGAATCTCCTATAATGAGCAGTTCTTC.

In this sample, this clonotype turned up a few times. A much larger clone differs by one base, so this may be a read error. This sequence joins TRBV14 and TRBJ2-1, with unresolved D. Germline CDR1 and CDR2: SGHDN and FVKESK. The CDR3 loop spans 18 amino acids. CDR3 nucleotides: TGTGTCAGCAGCCAAGATATCGTCCCGGGCAAACCCTACAATGAGCAGTTCTTC. As protein: CVSSQDIVPGKPYNEQFF. Based on the CDR3 plus reference TRBV14 and TRBJ2-1, the full variable domain is EAGVTQFPSHSVIEKGQTVTLRCDPISGHDNLYWYRRVMGKEIKFLLHFVKESKQDESGMPNNRFLAERTGGTYSTLKVQPAELEDSGVYFCVSSQDIVPGKPYNEQFFGPGTRLTVL.

This clonotype appeared a single time. A single base separates this from a much larger clone, so it may be a read error. The V and J genes are TRBV10-3 and TRBJ2-3; TRBD2 might be the D (6 bases). The CDR3 covers 14 residues. Germline CDR1 is ENHRY and CDR2 is SYGVKD. The CDR3 loop reads CAISFSASEDTQFF. CDR3 bases: TGTGCCATCAGTTTCTCGGCTAGCGAGGATACGCAGTTTTTT.

CDR3 in amino acids: CSVSGTGYNEQFF. The CDR3 DNA reads as TGCAGCGTTTCCGGGACGGGTTACAATGAGCAGTTCTTC. The rearrangement links TRBV29-1 to TRBJ2-1; D may match TRBD1 or TRBD2 (5 bases each). The CDR3 runs to 13 residues. With 5 bases removed from V and 4 bases from J, the gap between germline ends came to 12 bases. The germline V gene encodes CDR1 SQVTM and CDR2 ANQGSEA.

To note about this clonotype: An end of the junction does not agree with germline; a read error may underlie this. CDR3 nucleotides: TGTGCCAGCAGCTTAGCGGGCACCGTGGAGCTGTTTTTT. Amino acid sequence: CASSLAGTVELFF. V gene TRBV11-2 combines with J gene TRBJ2-2; D remains ambiguous. There are 13 residues in the CDR3. The germline gives CDR1 SGHAT, CDR2 FQNNGV.

In this sample, this clonotype turned up many times. This sequence joins TRBV30 and TRBJ2-5; a possible D gene is TRBD2 (7 bases). Germline V CDR1 and CDR2: GTSNPN, SVGIG (reference sequence). Trimming took 7 bases from V and 4 from J, leaving 22 bases between them. This CDR3 has 15 residues. CDR3 sequence (DNA): TGTGCCTCTGTGGGGAGGGGGATGCTTGGAGAGACCCAGTACTTC. Protein sequence: CASVGRGMLGETQYF. Looking up the rest from reference TRBV30 and TRBJ2-5 gives the full variable domain: SQTIHQWPATLVQPVGSPLSLECTVEGTSNPNLYWYRQAAGRGLQLLFYSVGIGQISSEVPQNLSASRPQDRQFILSSKKLLLSDSGFYLCASVGRGMLGETQYFGPGTRLLVL.